This TCR beta chain was sequenced in a study of post-analysis software for immune sequencing data. Study background: Included courses were relapsing-remitting and secondary progressive multiple sclerosis; progressive-relapsing multiple sclerosis was also included.

This clonotype was detected ten times or more. Researchers reported that TCR beta cDNA libraries carried unique molecular identifiers. MiXCR, applied by TCRdb to the PCR reads, yields one record per CDR3 protein. The data show about 540,000 distinct CDR3 sequences, with approximately 31% seen just once and 4.5% to 7.5% held by the top ten. This receptor was taken from a girl under 18 with multiple sclerosis. Input material: blood.

The CDR3 spells CASRSGTGRYLSFYGYTF. The CDR3 nucleotides are TGTGCCAGCAGGTCCGGGACAGGCCGGTATTTGTCTTTCTATGGCTACACCTTC. The chain recombines TRBV6-1 with TRBJ1-2; 8 nucleotides match TRBD1. Germline CDR1 reads MNHNS; CDR2 reads SASEGT. After removal of 6 bases from V and 4 bases from J, the junction contained 19 bases not matched to a gene. This CDR3 contains 18 residues.